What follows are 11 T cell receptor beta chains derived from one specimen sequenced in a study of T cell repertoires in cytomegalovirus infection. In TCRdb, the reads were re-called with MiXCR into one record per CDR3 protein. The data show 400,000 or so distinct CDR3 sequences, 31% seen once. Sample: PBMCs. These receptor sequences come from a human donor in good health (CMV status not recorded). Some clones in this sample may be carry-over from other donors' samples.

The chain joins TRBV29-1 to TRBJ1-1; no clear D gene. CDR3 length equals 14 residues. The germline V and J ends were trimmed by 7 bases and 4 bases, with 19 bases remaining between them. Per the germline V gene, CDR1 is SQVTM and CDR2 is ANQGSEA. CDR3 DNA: TGCAGCGCCCGGGTCCACCCCGGGAGCACTGAAGCTTTCTTT. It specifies CSARVHPGSTEAFF.

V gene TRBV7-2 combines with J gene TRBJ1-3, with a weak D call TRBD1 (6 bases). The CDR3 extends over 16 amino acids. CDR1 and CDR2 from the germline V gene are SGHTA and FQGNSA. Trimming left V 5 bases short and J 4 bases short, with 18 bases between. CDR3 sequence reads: CASSLGKGGEGNTIYF. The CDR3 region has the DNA TGTGCCAGCAGCCTCGGGAAAGGGGGAGAAGGAAACACCATATATTTT.

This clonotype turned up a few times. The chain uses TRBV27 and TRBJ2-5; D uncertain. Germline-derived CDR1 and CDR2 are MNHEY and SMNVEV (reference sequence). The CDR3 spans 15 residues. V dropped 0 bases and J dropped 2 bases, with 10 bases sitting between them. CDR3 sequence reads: CASSLSLRSQETQYF. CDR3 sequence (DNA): TGTGCCAGCAGTTTATCGCTACGCAGTCAAGAGACCCAGTACTTC.

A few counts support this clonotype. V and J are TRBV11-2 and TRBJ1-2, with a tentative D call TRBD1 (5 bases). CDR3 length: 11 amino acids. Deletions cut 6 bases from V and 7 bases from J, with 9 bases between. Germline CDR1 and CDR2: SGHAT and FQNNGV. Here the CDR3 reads CASSWGSGYTF. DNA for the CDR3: TGTGCCAGCAGTTGGGGGTCTGGCTACACCTTC.

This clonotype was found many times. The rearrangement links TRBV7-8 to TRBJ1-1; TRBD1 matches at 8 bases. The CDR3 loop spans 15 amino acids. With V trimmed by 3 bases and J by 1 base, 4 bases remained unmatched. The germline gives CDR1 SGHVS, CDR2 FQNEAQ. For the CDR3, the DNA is TGTGCCAGCAGCTTTTCCGGGACAGGGAACACTGAAGCTTTCTTT. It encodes CASSFSGTGNTEAFF.

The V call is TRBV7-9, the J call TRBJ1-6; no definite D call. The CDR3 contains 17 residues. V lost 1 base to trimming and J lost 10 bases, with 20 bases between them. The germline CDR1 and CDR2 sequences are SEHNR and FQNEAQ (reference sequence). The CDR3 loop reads CASSLGPGEGFGSPLHF. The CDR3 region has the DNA TGTGCCAGCAGCTTAGGCCCCGGAGAGGGCTTTGGCTCACCCCTCCACTTT.

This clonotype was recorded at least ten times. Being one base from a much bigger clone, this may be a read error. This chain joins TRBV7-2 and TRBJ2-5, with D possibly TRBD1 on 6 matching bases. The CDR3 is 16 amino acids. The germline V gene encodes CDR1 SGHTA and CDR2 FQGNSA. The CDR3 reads CASSLNFRGSLETQDF. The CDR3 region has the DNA TGTGCCAGCAGCTTAAATTTCAGGGGTAGTTTAGAGACCCAGGACTTC.

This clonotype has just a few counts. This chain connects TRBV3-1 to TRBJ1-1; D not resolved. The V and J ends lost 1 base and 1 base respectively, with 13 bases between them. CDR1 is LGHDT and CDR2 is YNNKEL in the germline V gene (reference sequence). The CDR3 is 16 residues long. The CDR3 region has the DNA TGTGCCAGCAGCCAAGCTAGAGTACTTGGGAACACTGAAGCTTTCTTT. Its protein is CASSQARVLGNTEAFF.

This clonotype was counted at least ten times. The CDR3 here is CASSPSGAPETQYF. For the CDR3, the DNA is TGTGCCAGCAGCCCCTCGGGGGCCCCAGAGACCCAGTACTTC. The chain joins TRBV7-2 to TRBJ2-5, with D perhaps being TRBD1 or TRBD2 (6 bases each). Trimming shortened V by 5 bases and J by 4 bases, and 14 bases separated the two germline ends. The CDR3 covers 14 residues. CDR1 SGHTA and CDR2 FQGNSA come from the germline V gene.

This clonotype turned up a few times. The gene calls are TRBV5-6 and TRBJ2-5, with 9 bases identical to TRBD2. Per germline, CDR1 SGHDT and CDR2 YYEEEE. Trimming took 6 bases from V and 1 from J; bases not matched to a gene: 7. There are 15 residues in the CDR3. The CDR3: CASTRLAEFQETQYF. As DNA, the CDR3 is TGTGCCAGCACCAGACTAGCGGAGTTCCAAGAGACCCAGTACTTC.

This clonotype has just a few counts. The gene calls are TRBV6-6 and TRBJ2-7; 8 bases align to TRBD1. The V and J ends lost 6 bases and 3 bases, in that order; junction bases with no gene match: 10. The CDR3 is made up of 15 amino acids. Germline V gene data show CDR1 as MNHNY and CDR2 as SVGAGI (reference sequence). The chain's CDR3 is CASSQGQGLVYEQYF. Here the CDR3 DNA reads TGTGCCAGCAGCCAAGGACAGGGACTCGTCTACGAGCAGTACTTC.